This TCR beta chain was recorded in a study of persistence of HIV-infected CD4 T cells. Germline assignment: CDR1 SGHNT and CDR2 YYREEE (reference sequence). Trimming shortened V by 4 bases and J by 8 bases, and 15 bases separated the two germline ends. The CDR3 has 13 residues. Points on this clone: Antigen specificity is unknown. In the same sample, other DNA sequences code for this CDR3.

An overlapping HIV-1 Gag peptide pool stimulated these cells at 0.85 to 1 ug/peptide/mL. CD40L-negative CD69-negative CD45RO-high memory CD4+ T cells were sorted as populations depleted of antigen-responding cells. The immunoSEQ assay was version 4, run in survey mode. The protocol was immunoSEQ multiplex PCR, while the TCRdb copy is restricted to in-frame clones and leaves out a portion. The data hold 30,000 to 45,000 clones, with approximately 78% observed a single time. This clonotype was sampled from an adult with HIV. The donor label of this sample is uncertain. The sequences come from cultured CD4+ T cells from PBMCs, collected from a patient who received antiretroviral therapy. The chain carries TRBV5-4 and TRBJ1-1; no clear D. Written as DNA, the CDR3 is TGTGCCAGCAGCCTAAACGGACCTACCGAAGCTTTCTTT. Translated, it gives CASSLNGPTEAFF.